This record looks at one T cell receptor (beta chain) sequence and its context. Germline assignment: CDR1 LGHNA and CDR2 YNFKEQ. Trimming cost V 5 bases and J 7 bases; bases outside gene matches: 10. The CDR3 has 15 amino acids. The PCR had 60 Vbeta and 13 Jbeta primers. Clones were sequenced by immunoSEQ multiplex PCR, and TCRdb holds only the in-frame ones, with some missing. The sample has 100,000 to 150,000 clones, roughly four fifths seen once; the top ten hold roughly 13%. These data belong to a study of cytomegalovirus exposure and HLA in healthy donors. The V gene is TRBV4-2, the J gene TRBJ2-3; the match to TRBD2 covers 9 bases. This TCR derives from a woman aged 60-75 years in good health and CMV-seropositive. The specimen was PBMCs. Written as DNA, the CDR3 is TGTGCCAGCAGCGTGGGACTAGCCGAATCTAATACGCAGTATTTT. Encoded protein: CASSVGLAESNTQYF.